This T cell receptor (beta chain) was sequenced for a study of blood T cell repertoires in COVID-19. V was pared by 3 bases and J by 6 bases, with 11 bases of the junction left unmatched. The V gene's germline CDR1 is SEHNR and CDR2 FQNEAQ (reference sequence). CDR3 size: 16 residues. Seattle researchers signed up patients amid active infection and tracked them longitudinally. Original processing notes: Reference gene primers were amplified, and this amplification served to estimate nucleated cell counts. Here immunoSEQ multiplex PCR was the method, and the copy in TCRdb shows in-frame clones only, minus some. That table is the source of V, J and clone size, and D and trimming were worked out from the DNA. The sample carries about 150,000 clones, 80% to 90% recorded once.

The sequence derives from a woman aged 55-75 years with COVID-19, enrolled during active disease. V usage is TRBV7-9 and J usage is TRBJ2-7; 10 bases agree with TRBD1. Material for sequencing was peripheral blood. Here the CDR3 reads CASSLGDRGRLGEQYF. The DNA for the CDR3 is TGTGCCAGCAGCTTGGGGGACAGGGGACGGTTGGGCGAGCAGTACTTC.